This TCR beta chain was sequenced in a study of T cells in localized non-small cell lung cancer. Findings and caveats of the study: A median of around 60 clones ranked among the top 100 in tumor appeared in adjacent lung.

This clone was found once. Its matching antigen is unknown. The CDR3 is 14 residues long. Germline CDR1 and CDR2: SGHRS and YFSETQ. The germline V and J ends were trimmed by 4 bases and 1 base, with 11 bases remaining between them. The method was immunoSEQ multiplex PCR; TCRdb's version includes in-frame clones alone and lacks a portion of them. The data contain more than 20,000 clones, roughly 90% of them seen just once; the ten biggest clones take up 29%. The sample here was peripheral blood, taken before any cancer treatment. This receptor was obtained from a male donor at least 60 years old with stage I squamous cell lung carcinoma. This chain connects TRBV5-1 to TRBJ2-5; TRBD1 is a possible D gene (6 bases). The CDR3 coding sequence is TGCGCCAGCAGCCCCGGACAGTTCCAAGAGACCCAGTACTTC. Its translation: CASSPGQFQETQYF. The full variable domain, in which reference TRBV5-1 and TRBJ2-5 provide the parts outside the CDR3, is KAGVTQTPRYLIKTRGQQVTLSCSPISGHRSVSWYQQTPGQGLQFLFEYFSETQRNKGNFPGRFSGRQFSNSRSEMNVSTLELGDSALYLCASSPGQFQETQYFGPGTRLLVL.